Here is one T cell receptor (beta chain) with its context. Antigen specificity is unknown. The donors were healthy bone marrow donors. This specimen belongs to a study of cytomegalovirus exposure and HLA in healthy donors. Whole-study results and caveats: CMV serostatus alone was available as immune exposure information. Most TCR sequences were uncommon, yet certain public TCRs appeared in many donors.

13 Jbeta primers and 60 Vbeta primers were used for the PCR. Data came from immunoSEQ multiplex PCR; TCRdb stores just in-frame clones and leaves some out. The sample has under 200,000 clones; around 78% are singletons. Germline lookup yields CDR1 LNHDA and CDR2 SQIVND (reference sequence). The CDR3 length is 15 residues. Trimming at V came to 7 bases and at J to 6 bases, leaving 13 bases not matched to a gene. The origin of this receptor is a woman aged 50 to 60 in good health and CMV-seropositive. The chain recombines TRBV19 with TRBJ1-1; TRBD1 agrees at 8 bases. The sample comprised PBMCs. DNA for the CDR3: TGTGCCAGTACTCCTCCGCGACAGGGGAGGTCTGAAGCTTTCTTT. Amino acid sequence: CASTPPRQGRSEAFF.